This T cell receptor beta chain was captured by sequencing in a study of pediatric ulcerative colitis. Profiled with immunoSEQ multiplex PCR; TCRdb holds only in-frame clones, not every one. The data hold around 64,000 clones, with about three quarters observed a single time. Unmatched junction bases numbered 8, after V lost 1 base and J lost 7 bases. Germline CDR1 reads SEHNR; CDR2 reads FQNEAQ (reference sequence). This CDR3 comprises 15 residues. The specimen was blood. This sequence was found in a boy between 10 and 17 years old with moderate ulcerative colitis. This chain links TRBV7-9 with TRBJ2-3; 7 nucleotides line up with TRBD1. CDR3 nucleotide sequence: TGTGCCAGCAGCTTAGGACAGGGCGTCTCCAATACGCAGTATTTT. Translation: CASSLGQGVSNTQYF.